Listed here is a single TCR beta chain. What it recognizes is unknown. CDR3 length: 17 amino acids. Unique molecular identifiers were used to barcode this TCRbeta library. Via MiXCR, TCRdb re-called the PCR reads, giving one row per CDR3 protein. The profile covers around 800,000 distinct CDR3 sequences, with roughly 15% appearing a single time and roughly 5% taken by the ten largest. The sample comes from a study of T-cell reconstitution after alpha-beta-depleted transplantation in children. Study-wide results and caveats: Most T-cell counts and diversity one year after the transplant came from T cells that were newly produced.

The chain employs TRBV21-1 and TRBJ2-7; TRBD1 is the table's D call, not checked against the DNA. TRBV21-1 has pseudogene status. The clonotype was recovered from a male patient younger than 18 who had a stem cell transplant for acute lymphoblastic leukemia, so the T cells may come from the graft donor. The sequenced sample was PBMCs, mostly from graft donor cells, obtained 360 days after TCRalphabeta/CD19-depleted stem cell transplant. The CDR3 DNA sequence: TGTGCCAGCAGCAACTTCGCAGGGGGACAGGTTCCCTACGAGCAGTACTTC. This gives the protein CASSNFAGGQVPYEQYF.